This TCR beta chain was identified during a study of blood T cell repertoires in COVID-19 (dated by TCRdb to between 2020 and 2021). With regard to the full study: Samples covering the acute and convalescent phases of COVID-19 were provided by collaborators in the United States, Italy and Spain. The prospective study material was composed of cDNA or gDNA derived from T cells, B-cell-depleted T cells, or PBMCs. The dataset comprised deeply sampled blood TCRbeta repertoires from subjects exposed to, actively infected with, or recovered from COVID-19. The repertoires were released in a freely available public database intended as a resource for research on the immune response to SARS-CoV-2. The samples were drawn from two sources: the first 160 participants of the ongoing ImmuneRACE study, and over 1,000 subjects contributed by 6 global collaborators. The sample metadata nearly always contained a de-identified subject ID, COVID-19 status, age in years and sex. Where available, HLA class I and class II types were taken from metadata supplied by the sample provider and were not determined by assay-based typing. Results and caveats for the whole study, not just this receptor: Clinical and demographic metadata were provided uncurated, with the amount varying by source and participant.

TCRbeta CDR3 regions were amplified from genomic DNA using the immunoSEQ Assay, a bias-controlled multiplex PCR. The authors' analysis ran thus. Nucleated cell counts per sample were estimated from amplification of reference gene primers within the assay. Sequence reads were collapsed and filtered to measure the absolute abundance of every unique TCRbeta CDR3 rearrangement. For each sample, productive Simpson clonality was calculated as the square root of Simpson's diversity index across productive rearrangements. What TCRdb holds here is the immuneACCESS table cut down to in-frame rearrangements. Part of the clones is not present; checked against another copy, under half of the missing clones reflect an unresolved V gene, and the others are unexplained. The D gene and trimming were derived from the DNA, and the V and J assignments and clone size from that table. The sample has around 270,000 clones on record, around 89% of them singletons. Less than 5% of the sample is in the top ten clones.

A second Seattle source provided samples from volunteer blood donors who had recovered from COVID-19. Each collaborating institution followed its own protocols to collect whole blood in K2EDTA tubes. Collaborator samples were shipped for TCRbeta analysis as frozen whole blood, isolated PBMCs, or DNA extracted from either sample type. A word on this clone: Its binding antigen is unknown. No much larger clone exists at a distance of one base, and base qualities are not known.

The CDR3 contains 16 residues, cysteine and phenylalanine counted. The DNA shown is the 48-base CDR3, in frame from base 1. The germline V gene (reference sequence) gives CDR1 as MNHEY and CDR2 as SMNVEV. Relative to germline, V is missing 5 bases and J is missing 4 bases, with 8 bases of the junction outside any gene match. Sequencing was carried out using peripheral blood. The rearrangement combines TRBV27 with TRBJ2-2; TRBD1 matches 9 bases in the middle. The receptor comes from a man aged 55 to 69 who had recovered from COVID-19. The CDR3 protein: CASSRGGTGFTGELFF. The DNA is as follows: TGTGCCAGCAGTCGGGGCGGGACAGGGTTCACCGGGGAGCTGTTTTTT.